This T cell receptor (beta chain) originates from a study of molecular identifiers for immune sequencing clone quantification. Regarding the study as a whole: Jurkat TCR RNA spiked in from one cell (amid roughly 970,000 naive cells) was reportedly detectable.

Between roughly 19,000 and 1,000,000 sorted cells, with 10%, 30% or 50% RNA, yielded naive CD8 libraries. This clonotype has just a few counts. The antigen is undetermined. Preparation of the bulk TCR libraries relied on previously described methods and listed TCR primers. Each CDR3 protein gets one entry after TCRdb re-called the PCR reads with MiXCR. The repertoire consists of some 590,000 distinct CDR3 sequences, with 25% occurring once and the leading ten covering about 0.84%. The sequencing input was naive CD8+ T cells from blood, with Jurkat cell RNA spiked in. Noted subset: FACS-sorted CD8+CD4-CCR7+CD45RA+ naive T cells. The clonotype comes from a human donor in good health. Some libraries in this study had Jurkat cell RNA spiked in.

CDR3 residues: CASSSTDLDRPYEQYF. The DNA of the CDR3 is TGTGCCAGCAGCTCTACGGACTTGGACAGACCCTACGAGCAGTACTTC. The genes are TRBV6-5 and TRBJ2-7; TRBD1 might be the D (6 bases). Deletions cut 6 bases from V and 2 bases from J, with 20 bases between. Germline CDR1 and CDR2: MNHEY and SVGAGI. The CDR3 loop spans 16 amino acids.